This T cell receptor beta chain came from a study of identifying expanded T cells in peripheral blood (dated by TCRdb to between 2017 and 2020). At the level of the whole study: Four technical replicates, made by sequencing separate aliquots from the same pool of genomic DNA, were compared pairwise. Results and caveats for the whole study, not just this receptor: Between technical replicates the binomial model flagged around 1.2 differentially abundant clones, whereas over two weeks the binomial model flagged about 15 and over approximately four weeks 19 to 20. In all healthy donors, the variance in clone template counts between samples taken 2 to 3 weeks apart rose significantly as total template count increased. The authors expected that biological variance in healthy repertoires might rise further over much longer intervals, such as months to years. Across all healthy-donor time intervals, the beta-binomial model significantly lowered both the number of clones called differentially abundant and the false-positive rate.

Cut back by 4 bases and 5 bases, the V and J ends lie 15 bases apart. From the germline V gene, CDR1 is SGDLS and CDR2 is YYNGEE. The CDR3 covers 14 residues, taking in both the cysteine and the phenylalanine. Of the read, only the CDR3 DNA is kept; its 42 bases are in frame from base 1. During the collection period, no infections or other immune events were recorded for the healthy donors. Time-dependent variance in a beta-binomial model of T-cell clone differential abundance was calibrated using healthy-donor blood repertoires as a training cohort. The training cohort was composed of roughly 10 healthy donors, 3 female and 7 male. On average the donors were about 45 years old, and their ages spanned roughly 29 to 70 years. Whole blood from each healthy donor was obtained from a commercial supplier and was collected at three time points 2 to 3 weeks apart. For immunosequencing, genomic DNA was extracted from whole blood that had not been sorted.

TCRbeta CDR3 regions were profiled by bias-controlled multiplex PCR amplification of genomic DNA with the immunoSEQ Assay. On the authors' methods: To quantify the absolute abundance of each unique TCRbeta CDR3 region, the sequences were collapsed and filtered. Two models were used to test differential abundance: a binomial model (Fisher-equivalent) and a beta-binomial model that adds time-dependent variance fitted from healthy donors. Clones with fewer than 5 combined templates were removed, and differential abundance was called for clones with a Benjamini-Hochberg FDR below 0.01. Beta-binomial variance was modeled as a function of total template count across the two samples using the form v = (b*log(k)+a)^2. Not all clones reach the TCRdb copy of this immuneACCESS table, which keeps in-frame sequences only. Checked studies attribute under half of the gap to unresolved V genes and leave the rest unexplained. The D gene and trimming were derived from the DNA, and the V and J assignments and clone size from that table. The sample table records about 91,000 clones; 88% of these occur just once. Jointly, the top ten make up 3% to 5% of the sample.

For this clone: Its specific antigen is unknown. Base qualities are not at hand, and no much larger clone is one base apart.

What was sequenced was blood. The chain is assembled from TRBV9 and TRBJ1-1; TRBD1 could be the D gene, as 5 bases match. The clonotype originates from a person between 18 and 75 years old in good health. CDR3 region: CASSYGAEVTEAFF. The DNA sequence is TGTGCCAGCAGCTACGGGGCCGAGGTGACTGAAGCTTTCTTT. The CDR3, completed at both ends by the reference TRBV9 and TRBJ1-1 genes, gives the full variable domain DSGVTQTPKHLITATGQRVTLRCSPRSGDLSVYWYQQSLDQGLQFLIQYYNGEERAKGNILERFSAQQFPDLHSELNLSSLELGDSALYFCASSYGAEVTEAFFGQGTRLTVV.